This note documents a single T cell receptor (beta chain) sequence. This record belongs to a study of T-cell reconstitution after alpha-beta-depleted transplantation in children. This CDR3 contains 16 residues. The germline V and J ends were trimmed by 5 bases and 0 bases, with 14 bases remaining between them. Germline-derived CDR1 and CDR2 are MDHEN and SYDVKM. Unique molecular identifiers were incorporated during preparation of the TCRbeta library. TCRdb reprocessed the PCR reads via MiXCR and lists one record per CDR3 protein. The sample lists approximately 520,000 distinct CDR3 sequences, 30% to 35% occurring once.

The receptor was isolated from a human donor who donated a stem cell graft to a child with aplastic anemia. The chain has TRBV28 and TRBJ1-5, with unresolved D. The source was PBMCs from the stem cell graft donor, collected from the stem cell graft. Written as DNA, the CDR3 is TGTGCCAGCAGTCCCTCCCCAGTTTATAGCAATCAGCCCCAGCATTTT. Its translation: CASSPSPVYSNQPQHF. The full variable domain, completed using reference TRBV28 and TRBJ1-5, is DVKVTQSSRYLVKRTGEKVFLECVQDMDHENMFWYRQDPGLGLRLIYFSYDVKMKEKGDIPEGYSVSREKKERFSLILESASTNQTSMYLCASSPSPVYSNQPQHFGDGTRLSIL.